One sample yielded the 14 T cell receptor beta chains listed below, sequenced in a study of blood T cells in healthy people across ages. Primed by a sample-barcoded 5' primer and a J-beta primer mix, a second PCR proceeded for roughly 7 to 12 cycles. In TCRdb, the 5' RACE reads were re-called with MiXCR into one record per CDR3 protein. The top ten clones hold about a quarter of a sample with over 600,000 distinct CDR3 sequences, more than 55% of them seen once. The material sequenced was blood. These receptors were obtained from a man aged 35-49 years in good health.

The J gene is TRBJ2-7, the V gene TRBV12-3 or TRBV12-4; the match to TRBD2 covers 9 bases. CDR3 length equals 15 residues. J lost 7 bases, V lost 7 bases, and 14 bases had no gene match. This CDR3 is CASIRAGGLPGEQYF. CDR3 sequence (DNA): TGTGCCAGCATCAGGGCGGGAGGGCTCCCTGGGGAGCAGTACTTC.

V is TRBV29-1 and J is TRBJ2-1; TRBD2 might be the D (6 bases). The CDR3 spans 17 residues. With 5 bases removed from V and 7 bases from J, the gap between germline ends came to 27 bases. In germline, CDR1 is SQVTM, CDR2 ANQGSEA. The CDR3 protein is CSVRTLAGNIIGNEQFF. In nucleotides, the CDR3 is TGCAGCGTTAGAACTCTGGCGGGAAATATCATTGGGAATGAGCAGTTCTTC.

This clonotype was seen only once. The J gene is TRBJ2-3, the V gene TRBV9; maybe TRBD2 (5 bases). The CDR3 totals 15 residues. V was pared by 0 bases and J by 4 bases, with 12 bases between. Germline V gene data show CDR1 as SGDLS and CDR2 as YYNGEE. This CDR3 is CASSVDIAPSDTQYF. CDR3 bases: TGTGCCAGCAGCGTAGATATAGCGCCATCAGATACGCAGTATTTT.

The chain employs TRBV7-2 and TRBJ1-6; no definite D call. Trimming pared 5 bases from V and 11 bases from J, leaving 13 bases between. The CDR3 runs to 13 residues. In germline, CDR1 is SGHTA, CDR2 FQGNSA. CDR3 amino acids: CASSQDRIPPLHF. The CDR3 coding sequence is TGTGCCAGCAGCCAGGACCGTATTCCACCCCTCCACTTT. The variable domain in full, with the rest retrieved from reference TRBV7-2 and TRBJ1-6, is GAGVSQSPSNKVTEKGKDVELRCDPISGHTALYWYRQSLGQGLEFLIYFQGNSAPDKSGLPSDRFSAERTGGSVSTLTIQRTQQEDSAVYLCASSQDRIPPLHFGNGTRLTVT.

The CDR3 spells CSAKGQGRMNTEAFF. Written as DNA, the CDR3 is TGCAGTGCCAAGGGACAGGGGCGCATGAACACTGAAGCTTTCTTT. The chain joins TRBV20-1 to TRBJ1-1; TRBD1 aligns across 10 bases. Trimming removed 6 bases from V and 0 bases from J; junction bases left unmatched: 7. The CDR3 spans 15 residues. CDR1 is DFQATT, CDR2 SNEGSKA, per germline (reference sequence).

V and J are TRBV2 and TRBJ2-1; TRBD1 aligns across 7 bases. The ends lost 3 bases at V and 4 bases at J; junction bases unmatched: 3. The CDR3 contains 14 residues. Germline CDR1 and CDR2: SNHLY and FYNNEI. The CDR3 coding sequence is TGTGCCAGCAGTGACGTGGGACAGTACAATGAGCAGTTCTTC. Encoded protein: CASSDVGQYNEQFF.

The J gene is TRBJ2-1, the V gene TRBV20-1; D call uncertain. The closer fit of TRBJ2-7 to the DNA end suggests the J call may be wrong. The CDR3 runs to 15 residues. Germline-derived CDR1 and CDR2 are DFQATT and SNEGSKA (reference sequence). The CDR3 DNA is TGCAGTGCCGTGACCCTAATCAGCTCCTACAATGAGCAGTACTTC. It yields the protein CSAVTLISSYNEQYF.

The chain links TRBV12-3 or TRBV12-4 to TRBJ1-1; 11 nucleotides agree with TRBD1. V was pared by 3 bases and J by 7 bases, with 13 bases of the junction left unmatched. The CDR3 covers 17 residues. The CDR3 nucleotides are TGTGCCAGCAGTTTCGGACAGGGGGCTCCCGATCGTAATGAAGCTTTCTTT. The encoded protein is CASSFGQGAPDRNEAFF.

This clonotype was picked up a small number of times. The chain combines TRBV10-3 with TRBJ2-3; unclear D gene. The CDR3 spans 15 residues. Germline CDR1 reads ENHRY; CDR2 reads SYGVKD. Deletions cut 11 bases from V and 1 base from J, with 19 bases between. This chain's CDR3 is CAARGRELGTDTQYF. In DNA form, the CDR3 reads TGTGCCGCCCGTGGTAGGGAATTGGGCACAGATACGCAGTATTTT.

CDR3 in DNA: TGCAGCGTTGAAGGTGAGGGCAGGGAGTACGAGCAGTACTTC. It is translated as CSVEGEGREYEQYF. The rearrangement links TRBV29-1 to TRBJ2-7; D may correspond to TRBD1 or TRBD2 (5 bases each). Between the trimmed V and J ends, which lost 1 base and 4 bases, there was a span of 14 bases. The CDR3 has 14 amino acids. Germline V gene sequence: CDR1 SQVTM, CDR2 ANQGSEA.

This clonotype is a singleton in its sample. The CDR3 sequence: CASSPPGLANEQFF. The CDR3 DNA follows: TGTGCCAGCAGCCCCCCGGGGCTAGCCAATGAGCAGTTCTTC. This rearrangement joins TRBV7-9 to TRBJ2-1; D might be TRBD1 or TRBD2, each matching 5 bases. V lost 5 bases, J lost 6 bases, and 14 bases lay in between. The germline V gene has CDR1 SEHNR and CDR2 FQNEAQ (reference sequence). This CDR3 has 14 residues.

The V gene is TRBV24-1, the J gene TRBJ1-1, with D unclear. Trimming took 1 base from V and 10 from J, leaving 15 bases between them. The CDR3 covers 14 residues. CDR1 and CDR2 (germline): KGHDR, SFDVKD. As DNA, the CDR3 is TGTGCCACCAGTGATTTCCCAAACCCGGGTGGAGCTTTCTTT. Protein product: CATSDFPNPGGAFF.

V and J are TRBV20-1 and TRBJ2-5; 8 positions match TRBD1. The germline CDR1 and CDR2 sequences are DFQATT and SNEGSKA (reference sequence). Trimming removed 7 bases from V and 5 bases from J; junction bases left unmatched: 9. The CDR3 covers 13 residues. DNA of the CDR3: TGCAGTGTCCCCGACAGGGGCCCTGAGACCCAGTACTTC. Residues: CSVPDRGPETQYF.

DNA for the CDR3: TGCAGTGCTAGATTTGAGGGGCGGGGGGAGACCCAGTACTTC. Residues: CSARFEGRGETQYF. The chain uses TRBV20-1 and TRBJ2-5, with 7 bases that match TRBD2. Germline loops: CDR1 DFQATT, CDR2 SNEGSKA (reference sequence). This CDR3 contains 14 residues. Trimming took 2 bases from V and 5 from J; bases not matched to a gene: 8.